This T cell receptor beta chain originates from a study of PD-L1 blockade in urothelial cancer (dated by TCRdb to between 2016 and 2019). Background on the whole study: Every patient began therapy in 2014 and was given atezolizumab 1,200 mg intravenously every 3 weeks. The study, an exploratory multi-omic analysis, examined somatic, immune and clinical correlates of response to PD-L1 blockade with atezolizumab in urothelial cancer. Durable clinical benefit meant progression-free survival longer than 6 months, and TCR features were also tested against progression-free and overall survival. Nine patients reached durable clinical benefit, while 15 to 20 patients did not. Blood samples were analyzed 3 weeks after the start of treatment (second dose) and 6 weeks after the start of treatment. In the same patients who had TCR sequencing, pretreatment tumors also underwent whole exome sequencing and RNA sequencing. Twenty-five of 29 patients were identified as males with urothelial cancer of bladder origin, and a prior smoking history was reported by 18 of 29 patients. An ECOG performance status of 0 or 1 was recorded for the patients, and 0 to 3 prior chemotherapy regimens had been received by the patients. Blood samples gave median yields of about 150,000 T cells and more than 80,000 unique TCRs, along with a median clonality of around 0.08. Pretreatment tumor samples, along with matched peripheral blood collected serially before and after atezolizumab treatment, underwent TCR sequencing. Pretreatment blood TCR-seq was available for about 28 patients, at least one posttreatment blood collection was obtained for about 24 patients, and tumor TCR-seq was available for about 24 patients.

Per the publication, the time point label means: peripheral blood 6 weeks after treatment start. The cohort included 25 to 35 patients with locally advanced or metastatic urothelial carcinoma who were treated at Memorial Sloan Kettering on a trial protocol. Peripheral blood mononuclear cells were collected pretreatment and during treatment, with between 1 and 8 total time points per patient. The Qiagen DNeasy Blood extraction kit was used to purify genomic DNA from total PBMCs and tumor samples. Collected pretreatment and during treatment, PBMCs were isolated and stored as previously described. Concerning this clone: The clone's antigen remains unknown. Qualities for individual bases were not recorded, and no much larger clone is one base off.

The CDR3, from cysteine to phenylalanine, totals 14 residues. This entry keeps only the CDR3 DNA: 42 bases, framed from base 1. The germline V gene encodes CDR1 LNHDA and CDR2 SQIVND (reference sequence). Trimming costs V 1 base and J 1 base, and their ends lie 5 bases apart. To estimate absolute template abundance from read counts, synthetic TCR analog templates were spiked into each PCR. The immunoSEQ assay was used to amplify TCRbeta CDR3 regions from genomic DNA with bias-controlled V and J gene primers. Sequencing of rearranged TCRbeta segments was performed at approximately 20X coverage. Concerning the study's data processing: Sequencing errors were corrected by clustering and CDR3s were annotated against IMGT to assign V, D and J genes. Downstream analyses used only productive TCRbeta rearrangements and left out out-of-frame or stop-codon sequences. Clonality was computed as one minus Shannon entropy normalized by the log of the number of unique productive sequences. Clones differing between time points or between blood and tumor were identified using Fisher's exact test with Benjamini-Hochberg correction, with an adjusted p below 0.01 applied as the threshold. Held by TCRdb, this immuneACCESS table contains in-frame sequences only and omits some clones. Under half of the omission traces to an unresolved V gene where checked; the cause of the rest is unknown. V and J calls and clone size are given by that table; D and trimming were obtained from the DNA. The sample has 48,000 or so clones on record, approximately 80% of them singletons. The ten largest clonotypes hold approximately 8.2% of the sample.

Points the paper makes about the study in general: Because the sample size was small (n of about 30) and many of the analyses were exploratory, the results are meant to be hypothesis-generating. At 3 weeks after the start of treatment, tumor-associated TCR clones in peripheral blood had expanded more in patients with durable benefit (n of about 20, p = 0.022). A pretreatment peripheral blood TCR clonality below the median was linked to improved progression-free and overall survival.

The chain was built from TRBV19 and TRBJ2-1; matching of 5 bases hints at TRBD2 as the D gene. This clonotype was sampled from a man between 65 and 85 years old with urothelial cancer. Specimen: PBMCs, collected around atezolizumab (anti-PD-L1) treatment. CDR3 loop: CASSIAGSYNEQFF. The nucleotide sequence reads TGTGCCAGTAGTATAGCGGGATCCTACAATGAGCAGTTCTTC.